This TCR beta chain comes out of a study of regulatory T cells in long-lasting Graves disease. The study, taken as a whole, reports: Analysis covered peripheral blood alone, not thyroid tissue.

Arm-PCR with iRepertoire HTBI primers amplified the CDR3 regions for these TCR beta libraries. TCRdb passed the multiplex PCR reads through MiXCR, listing each CDR3 protein once. The sample holds 250,000 to 400,000 distinct CDR3 sequences, 18% seen once. The sample's time point: newly diagnosed GD, antithyroid drugs for less than 3 months. There was RNA extracted from PBMCs, and the TCR library was made from it. American Thyroid Association guidelines served as the basis for diagnosing Graves' disease. Peripheral blood, at around 8.8 milliliters, went into EDTA tubes. Comments on this clonotype: Its antigen is not identified.

This TCR derives from a female donor with Graves disease. Specimen: peripheral blood mononuclear cells (PBMCs), collected at new diagnosis, from a patient treated with antithyroid drugs.

The CDR3 nucleotides are TGTGCCAGCAGTTTCGGGGAGGGTCCCGGGGAGCTGTTTTTT. This translates into CASSFGEGPGELFF. The chain couples TRBV12-3 or TRBV12-4 to TRBJ2-2, with 7 positions matching TRBD2. Trimming at V came to 3 bases and at J to 6 bases, leaving 4 bases not matched to a gene. The CDR3 totals 14 residues.